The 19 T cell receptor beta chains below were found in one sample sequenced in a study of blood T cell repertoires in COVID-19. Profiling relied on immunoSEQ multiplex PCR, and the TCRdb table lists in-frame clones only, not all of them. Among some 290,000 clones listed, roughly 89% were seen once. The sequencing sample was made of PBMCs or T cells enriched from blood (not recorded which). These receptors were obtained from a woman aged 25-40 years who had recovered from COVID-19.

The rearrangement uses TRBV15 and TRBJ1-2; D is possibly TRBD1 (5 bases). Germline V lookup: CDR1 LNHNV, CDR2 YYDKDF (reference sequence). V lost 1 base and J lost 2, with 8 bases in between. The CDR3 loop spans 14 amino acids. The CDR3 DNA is TGTGCCACCAGCAGAGGGGGGGAAAACTATGGCTACACCTTC. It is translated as CATSRGGENYGYTF.

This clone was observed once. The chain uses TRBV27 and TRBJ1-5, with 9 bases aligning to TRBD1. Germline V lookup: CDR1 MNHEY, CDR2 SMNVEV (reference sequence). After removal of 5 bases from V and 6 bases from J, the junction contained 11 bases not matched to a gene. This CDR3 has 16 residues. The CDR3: CASSLTGGAWGQPQHF. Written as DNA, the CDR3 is TGTGCCAGCAGTCTTACAGGGGGCGCTTGGGGTCAGCCCCAGCATTTT.

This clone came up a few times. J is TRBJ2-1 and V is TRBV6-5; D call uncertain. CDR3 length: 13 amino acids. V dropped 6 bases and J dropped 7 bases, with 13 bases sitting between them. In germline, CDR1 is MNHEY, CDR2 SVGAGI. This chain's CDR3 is CASSLLSENEQFF. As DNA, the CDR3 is TGTGCCAGCAGCTTACTCTCGGAGAATGAGCAGTTCTTC.

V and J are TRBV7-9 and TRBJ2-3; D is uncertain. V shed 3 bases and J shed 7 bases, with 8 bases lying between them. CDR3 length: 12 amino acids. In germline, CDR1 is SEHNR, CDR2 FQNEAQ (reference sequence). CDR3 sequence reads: CASSFSGHTQYF. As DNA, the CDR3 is TGTGCCAGCAGCTTCAGTGGCCATACGCAGTATTTT. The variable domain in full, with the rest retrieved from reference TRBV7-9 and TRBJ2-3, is DTGVSQNPRHKITKRGQNVTFRCDPISEHNRLYWYRQTLGQGPEFLTYFQNEAQLEKSRLLSDRFSAERPKGSFSTLEIQRTEQGDSAMYLCASSFSGHTQYFGPGTRLTVL.

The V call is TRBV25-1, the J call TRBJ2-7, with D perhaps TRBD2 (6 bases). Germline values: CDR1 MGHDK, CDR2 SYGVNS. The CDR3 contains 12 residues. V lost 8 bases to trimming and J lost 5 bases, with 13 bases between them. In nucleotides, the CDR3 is TGTGCCAGCCGGGGAGGTCCGAACGAGCAGTACTTC. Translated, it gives CASRGGPNEQYF.

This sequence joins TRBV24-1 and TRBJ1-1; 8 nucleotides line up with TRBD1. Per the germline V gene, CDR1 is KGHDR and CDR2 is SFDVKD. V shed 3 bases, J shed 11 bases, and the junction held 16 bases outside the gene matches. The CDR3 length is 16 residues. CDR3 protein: CATSDGDPGQVLGAFF. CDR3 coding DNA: TGTGCCACCAGTGATGGGGATCCGGGACAGGTTTTGGGTGCTTTCTTT.

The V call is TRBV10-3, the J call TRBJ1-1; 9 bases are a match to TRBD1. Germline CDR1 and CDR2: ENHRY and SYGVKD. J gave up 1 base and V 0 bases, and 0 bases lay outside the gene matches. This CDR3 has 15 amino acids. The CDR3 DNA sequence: TGTGCCATCAGTGAGTCGGGACAGGGGAACACTGAAGCTTTCTTT. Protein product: CAISESGQGNTEAFF.

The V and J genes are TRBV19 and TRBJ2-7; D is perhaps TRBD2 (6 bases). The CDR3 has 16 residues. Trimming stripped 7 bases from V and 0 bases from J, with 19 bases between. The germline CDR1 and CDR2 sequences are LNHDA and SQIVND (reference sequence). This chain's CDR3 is CASKVKAGHSSYEQYF. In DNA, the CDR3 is TGTGCCAGTAAAGTTAAAGCGGGTCATAGCTCCTACGAGCAGTACTTC.

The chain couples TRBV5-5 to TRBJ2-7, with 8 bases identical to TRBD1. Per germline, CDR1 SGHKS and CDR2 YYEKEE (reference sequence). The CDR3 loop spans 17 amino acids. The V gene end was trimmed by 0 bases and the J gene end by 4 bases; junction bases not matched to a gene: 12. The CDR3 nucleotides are TGTGCCAGCAGCTTGGCCTTTGCGGGACAGGAAAATTACGAGCAGTACTTC. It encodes CASSLAFAGQENYEQYF.

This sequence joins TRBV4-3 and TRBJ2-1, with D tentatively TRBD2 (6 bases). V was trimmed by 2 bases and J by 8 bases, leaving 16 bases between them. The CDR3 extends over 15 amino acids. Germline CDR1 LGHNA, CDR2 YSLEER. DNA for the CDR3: TGCGCCAGCAGCCAATTCCGGGAGTCGGTCTATGAGCAGTTCTTC. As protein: CASSQFRESVYEQFF.

The chain's CDR3 is CASSPGEASYEQYF. The CDR3 DNA sequence: TGTGCCAGCTCGCCGGGTGAAGCCTCCTACGAGCAGTACTTC. The chain joins TRBV18 to TRBJ2-7, with no clear D. Per the germline V gene, CDR1 is KGHSH and CDR2 is LQKENI. The CDR3 totals 14 residues. Trimming removed 6 bases at V and 0 bases at J, with 12 bases between.

The CDR3 protein is CASSPGGVGVNYGYTF. In DNA, the CDR3 is TGTGCCAGCTCCCCCGGGGGGGTCGGAGTTAACTATGGCTACACCTTC. The chain uses TRBV18 and TRBJ1-2; possibly TRBD1 for D (5 bases). The V gene lost 6 bases and the J gene lost 1 base, with 18 bases spanning the gap. Germline-derived CDR1 and CDR2 are KGHSH and LQKENI. This CDR3 spans 16 amino acids.

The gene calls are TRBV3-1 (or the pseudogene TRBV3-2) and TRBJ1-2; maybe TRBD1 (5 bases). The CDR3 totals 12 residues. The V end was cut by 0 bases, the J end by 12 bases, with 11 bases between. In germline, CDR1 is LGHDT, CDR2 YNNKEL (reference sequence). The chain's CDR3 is CASSQDRASNTF. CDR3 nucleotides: TGTGCCAGCAGCCAAGACAGGGCAAGCAACACCTTC.

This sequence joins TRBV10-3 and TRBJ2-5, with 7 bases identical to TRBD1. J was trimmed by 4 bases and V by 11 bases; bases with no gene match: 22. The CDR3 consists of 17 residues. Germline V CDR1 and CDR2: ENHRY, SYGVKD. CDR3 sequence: CAVTGLWQGVSGETQYF. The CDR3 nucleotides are TGTGCCGTCACGGGTCTCTGGCAGGGGGTAAGTGGAGAGACCCAGTACTTC.

The CDR3: CASTPGISYEQYF. DNA of the CDR3: TGTGCCAGTACCCCCGGGATCTCCTACGAGCAGTACTTC. V is TRBV19 and J is TRBJ2-7, with D possibly being TRBD2 (5 bases). CDR3 length: 13 amino acids. CDR1 and CDR2 (germline): LNHDA, SQIVND (reference sequence). V was pared by 7 bases and J by 0 bases, with 10 bases between.

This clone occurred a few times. The CDR3 spells CASSFGSSGNYGYTF. The CDR3 bases are TGTGCCAGCAGCTTTGGGTCCTCAGGGAACTATGGCTACACCTTC. V gene TRBV7-9 combines with J gene TRBJ1-2; D may be TRBD1 (5 bases). CDR1 is SEHNR, CDR2 FQNEAQ, per germline (reference sequence). Trimming took off 3 bases at V and 2 bases at J, with 13 bases between the two ends. There are 15 residues in the CDR3.

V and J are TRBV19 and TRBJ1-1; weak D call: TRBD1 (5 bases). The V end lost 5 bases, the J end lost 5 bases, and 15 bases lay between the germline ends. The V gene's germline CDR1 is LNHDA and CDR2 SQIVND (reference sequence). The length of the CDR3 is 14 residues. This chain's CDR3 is CASSPAVGGTEAFF. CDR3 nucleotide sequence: TGTGCCAGTAGTCCCGCCGTGGGGGGAACTGAAGCTTTCTTT.

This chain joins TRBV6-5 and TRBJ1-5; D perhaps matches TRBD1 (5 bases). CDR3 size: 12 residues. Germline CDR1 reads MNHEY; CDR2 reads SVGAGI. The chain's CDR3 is CSIGVNNQPQHF. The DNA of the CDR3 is TGTTCCATAGGGGTCAACAATCAGCCCCAGCATTTT.

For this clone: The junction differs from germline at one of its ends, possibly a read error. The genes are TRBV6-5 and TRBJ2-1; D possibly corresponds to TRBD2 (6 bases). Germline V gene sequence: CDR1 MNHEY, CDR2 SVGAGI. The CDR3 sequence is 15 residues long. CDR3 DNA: TGTGCCAGCAGTCCTACACCCGGACTAACGGGTATGGTGGTCTTC. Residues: CASSPTPGLTGMVVF.